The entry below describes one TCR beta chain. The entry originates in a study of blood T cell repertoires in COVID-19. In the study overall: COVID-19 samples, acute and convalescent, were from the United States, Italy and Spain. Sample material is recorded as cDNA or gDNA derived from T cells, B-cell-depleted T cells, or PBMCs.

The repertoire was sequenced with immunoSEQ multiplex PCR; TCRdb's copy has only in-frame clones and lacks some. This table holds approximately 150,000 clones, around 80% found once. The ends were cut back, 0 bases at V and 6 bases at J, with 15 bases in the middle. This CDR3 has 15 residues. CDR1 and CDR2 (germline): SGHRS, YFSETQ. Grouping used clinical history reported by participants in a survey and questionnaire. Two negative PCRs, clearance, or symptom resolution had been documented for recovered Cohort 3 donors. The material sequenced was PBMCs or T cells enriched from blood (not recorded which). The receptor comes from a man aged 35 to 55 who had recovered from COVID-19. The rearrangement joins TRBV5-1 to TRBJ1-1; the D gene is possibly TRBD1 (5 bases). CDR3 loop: CASSLEVAGRAEAFF. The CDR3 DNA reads TGCGCCAGCAGCTTGGAGGTCGCAGGGAGGGCTGAAGCTTTCTTT.